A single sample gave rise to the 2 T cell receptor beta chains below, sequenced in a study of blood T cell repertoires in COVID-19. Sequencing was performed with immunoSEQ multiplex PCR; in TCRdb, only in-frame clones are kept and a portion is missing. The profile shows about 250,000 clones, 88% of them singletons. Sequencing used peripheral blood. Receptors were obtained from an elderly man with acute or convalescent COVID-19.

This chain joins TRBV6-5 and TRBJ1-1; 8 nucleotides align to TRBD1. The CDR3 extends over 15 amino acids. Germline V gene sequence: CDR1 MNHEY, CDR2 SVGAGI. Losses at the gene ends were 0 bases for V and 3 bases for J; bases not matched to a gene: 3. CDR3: CASSYSDRGDTEAFF. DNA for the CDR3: TGTGCCAGCAGTTACTCTGACAGGGGAGACACTGAAGCTTTCTTT.

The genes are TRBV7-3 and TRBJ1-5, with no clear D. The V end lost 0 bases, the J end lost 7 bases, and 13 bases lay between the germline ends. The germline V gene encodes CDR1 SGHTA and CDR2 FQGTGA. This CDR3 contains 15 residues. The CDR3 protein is CASSLTRRDRQPQHF. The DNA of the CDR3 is TGTGCCAGCAGCTTAACGCGGAGGGATCGACAGCCCCAGCATTTT.